What follows describes a single TCR beta chain. This clone has ten or more counts. The antigen this receptor binds is unknown. No quality values exist for individual bases; no much larger clone is one base distant. In the germline V gene, CDR1 corresponds to SNHLY and CDR2 to FYNNEI. Counted from cysteine to phenylalanine, this CDR3 has 14 amino acids. Here the CDR3 DNA is all that survives: 42 bases in frame from base 1. The germline V and J ends show losses of 5 bases and 6 bases respectively, and no gene match explains 7 bases of the junction. The donors were healthy, HIV-negative adults who had no recently reported acute infections or vaccinations. Every donor was a Caucasian adult residing in Nashville, Tennessee, USA. CD4+ T cells were enriched by magnetic negative selection; naive cells were then positively selected on CD45RA, and the negative fraction formed the memory subset. After blood collection by leukapheresis, PBMCs were isolated using Ficoll-Histopaque density gradient centrifugation and then cryopreserved in the vapor phase of liquid nitrogen. Analytical flow cytometry was used to check the purity and quantity of each magnetically sorted T cell population. Genomic DNA was isolated from each sorted fraction and quantified by UV absorbance on a Nanodrop 2000c.

The source of the sample is a study of shared clonotypes between healthy human individuals (dated by TCRdb to the early 2020s). Background for the entire study: The cohort comprised a couple of women and a few men aged 18 to 49 years. To increase sequencing depth and limit assay-specific biases, different laboratories used diverse techniques to prepare libraries and sequence TCR repertoires. Each donor's leukapheresis produced roughly between roughly 0.85 and 10 billion PBMCs. For each donor, CD4 naive and CD4 memory were each run on three plates, CD8 naive on two plates, and CD8 memory on one plate. Blood TCR repertoires of five healthy adults were deeply sequenced to estimate repertoire size and the extent of clonotype sharing between individuals. What the research found in general, with its limitations: Pairwise subsampling led to the expectation that sequencing depth would affect the degree of clonotype sharing among donors. Rarefaction of sorted-subset datasets indicated incomplete sequencing despite the large sequencing depth. Because the study included only a small number of donors, the genetic and exposure-history diversity represented was limited. Larger estimated clonotype richness was generally found for naive subsets than for memory subsets. Across a handful of donors, around 5.4% of naive CD4, more than 3% of naive CD8, 2.3% of memory CD4, and roughly 0.4% of memory CD8 clonotypes were shared. Higher generation probabilities were observed for clonotypes shared by all four sorted-subset donors than for non-shared clonotypes. Sampling was restricted to blood, and TCR repertoires in tissue are likely to differ from TCR repertoires in blood.

Using the deep immunoSEQ assay, TCR CDR3 regions were amplified from genomic DNA by multiplex PCR. Genomic DNA extracted from each cell subset was distributed evenly over all wells of several immunoSEQ 96-well plates, and each plate served as one replicate. For sorted subsets, roughly 200 ng of genomic DNA, equivalent to 25,000 to 35,000 T cell genomes, went into each replicate PCR. The purified libraries were quantified using a Qubit 3.0 fluorometer, sized with a Bioanalyzer 2100, and then quantified again using the KAPA Library Quantification kit. Every immunoSEQ 96-well plate was sequenced on a separate single-read 150-cycle Illumina NextSeq 550 flow cell. Regarding the original processing steps: Because the immunoSEQ output held only junctional sequences and lacked quality scores, the filtering could not match the filtering applied to full-length reads. To assign V/J genes and CDR3, sequences were annotated using PyIR, a Python wrapper for IgBLAST v1.9, with IMGT germline references. Reads were removed for weak V/J assignments (E-value above 1e-6), missing CDR3, stop codons, out-of-frame junctions, or ambiguous translated residues. A V3J clonotype was defined by an identical inferred V gene, J gene, and CDR3 amino acid sequence. The percentage overlap between two repertoires was calculated by dividing the number of shared unique clonotypes by the size of the smaller repertoire. RTK rarefaction, the Chao1 estimator, and Recon v2.1 estimates of unobserved clonotypes were used to assess repertoire richness. Generation probabilities for all TCRbeta clonotypes obtained by the gDNA method from a handful of donors were computed using OLGA. What TCRdb holds here is the immuneACCESS table cut down to in-frame rearrangements. Part of the clones is not present; checked against another copy, under half of the missing clones reflect an unresolved V gene, and the others are unexplained. The V and J calls and the clone size are those of that table, but D and trimming were determined from the DNA. Present in this sample are roughly 330,000 clones, about 74% of which were seen just once. The ten largest clonotypes hold 10% of the sample.

In this chain, TRBV2 is recombined with TRBJ2-5; TRBD1 agrees with 9 junctional bases. The origin of this receptor is a man aged 30 to 39 in good health. Specimen: memory CD4+ T cells sorted from blood. Read against the paper, the sample's cell subset or site label means: CD45RA-negative fraction. For the CDR3, the sequence is CASSNIQGAKTQYF. At the DNA level, the sequence is TGTGCCAGCAGTAATATACAGGGGGCCAAGACCCAGTACTTC. This CDR3, with the reference TRBV2 and TRBJ2-5 proteins standing in past its ends, gives the full variable domain EPEVTQTPSHQVTQMGQEVILRCVPISNHLYFYWYRQILGQKVEFLVSFYNNEISEKSEIFDDQFSVERPDGSNFTLKIRSTKLEDSAMYFCASSNIQGAKTQYFGPGTRLLVL.